What follows describes a single TCR beta chain. Antigen: not known. The J segment lost 4 bases and the V segment lost 2 bases, leaving 8 bases of the junction unmatched. The germline gives CDR1 SGHNT, CDR2 YYREEE (reference sequence). There are 16 residues in the CDR3. The data belong to a study of beta chain features in type 1 diabetes. The authors took one heparinised blood draw, averaging about 116 mL, from each donor. CD45RO/CCR7/CD25/CD127/CD95/CD27 sorting isolated CD4+ naive, central memory, regulatory and stem cell-like memory cells. The study's findings and limits: Fewer junction insertions and more nucleotide deletions appeared in type 1 diabetes patients. Whether TCRB rearrangement is influenced by HLA type was left unresolved in this analysis.

Expressed TCRB transcripts were sequenced because the entire RNA isolate underwent reverse transcription. Profiling relied on immunoSEQ multiplex PCR, and the TCRdb table lists in-frame clones only, not all of them. In the table there are about 210,000 clones, about 11% of which are singletons. What was sequenced was central memory CD4+ T cells from blood. This clonotype was sampled from a man aged 18 to 29 in good health. V usage is TRBV5-4 and J usage is TRBJ2-2, with TRBD1 matching 7 bases. The CDR3 DNA sequence: TGTGCCAGCAGCTTAATTAGACAGGGCACCACCGGGGAGCTGTTTTTT. Encoded protein: CASSLIRQGTTGELFF.